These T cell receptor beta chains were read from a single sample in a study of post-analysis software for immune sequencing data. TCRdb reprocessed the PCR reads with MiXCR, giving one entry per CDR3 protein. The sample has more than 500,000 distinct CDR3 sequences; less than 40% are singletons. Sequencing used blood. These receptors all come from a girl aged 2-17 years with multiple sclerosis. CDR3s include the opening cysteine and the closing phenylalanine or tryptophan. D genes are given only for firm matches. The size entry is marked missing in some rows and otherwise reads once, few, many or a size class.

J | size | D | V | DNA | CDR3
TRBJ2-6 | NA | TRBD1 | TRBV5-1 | TGCGCCAGCAGCTCGTGGACAGGGTTACTCTCTGGGGCCAACGTCCTGACTTTC | CASSSWTGLLSGANVLTF
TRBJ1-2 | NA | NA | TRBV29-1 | TGCAGCGTTGAAGACCCCAGGGTCCGGGATGGCTACACCTTC | CSVEDPRVRDGYTF
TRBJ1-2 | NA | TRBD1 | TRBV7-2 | TGTGCCAGCAGCCCGTCAATGGACAGGGCGGATGGCTACACCTTC | CASSPSMDRADGYTF
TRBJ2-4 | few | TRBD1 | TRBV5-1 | TGCGCCAGCAGCCCAACAGGGGGGAACATTCAGTACTTC | CASSPTGGNIQYF
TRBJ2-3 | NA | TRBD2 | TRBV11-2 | TGTGCCAGCAGCTTAGACGCGGGGGTGAGCACAGATACGCAGTATTTT | CASSLDAGVSTDTQYF
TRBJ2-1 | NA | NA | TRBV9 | TGTGCCAGCAGCTCTCTGGGGGGGGGGCTCCCCTACAATGAGCAGTTCTTC | CASSSLGGGLPYNEQFF
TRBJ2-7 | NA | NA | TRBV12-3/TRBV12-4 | TGTGCCAGCAGCCCACAGGGACAAGAGCAGTACTTC | CASSPQGQEQYF
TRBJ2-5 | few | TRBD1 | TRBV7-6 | TGTGCCAGCAGCTCCCGGGACAGGGGGGAAGAGACCCAGTACTTC | CASSSRDRGEETQYF
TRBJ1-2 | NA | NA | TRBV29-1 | TGCAGCGTTGAAGATCTGAGTGGCTGGGCCCCAGCTAACTATGGCTACACCTTC | CSVEDLSGWAPANYGYTF
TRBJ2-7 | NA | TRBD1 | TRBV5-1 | TGCGCCAGCAGCGGCAGGGGGCCAACCTACGAGCAGTACTTC | CASSGRGPTYEQYF
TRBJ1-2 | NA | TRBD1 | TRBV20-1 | TGCAGTGCTAGCCGACAGGGGTATGGCTACACCTTC | CSASRQGYGYTF
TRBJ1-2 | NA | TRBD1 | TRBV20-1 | TGCAGTGCCCATCTAGGACAGGGAGCTAACTATGGCTACACCTTC | CSAHLGQGANYGYTF
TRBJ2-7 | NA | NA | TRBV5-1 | TGCGCCAGCAGCTTGCTGGAGGGGGGGGCAAGCGAGCAGTACTTC | CASSLLEGGASEQYF
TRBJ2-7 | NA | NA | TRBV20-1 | TGCAGTGCTAGAGACGGGGCCCCCGGAGGGGACGAGCAGTACTTC | CSARDGAPGGDEQYF
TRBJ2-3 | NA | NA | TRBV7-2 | TGTGCCAGCAGCCCTAAAGCCACAGATACGCAGTATTTT | CASSPKATDTQYF
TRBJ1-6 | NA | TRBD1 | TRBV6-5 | TGTGCCAGCAGTTACTCGGGCTCCGGGACAGGGGCCAATTTTTCACCCCTCCACTTT | CASSYSGSGTGANFSPLHF
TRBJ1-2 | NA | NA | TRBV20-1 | TGCAGTGCTAGAACCGATTACCTCGGGGGCTACACCTTC | CSARTDYLGGYTF
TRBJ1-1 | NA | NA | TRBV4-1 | TGCGCCAGCAGCCAAGGTACAAGGGGGTCTTTGAACACTGGAGCTTTCTTT | CASSQGTRGSLNTGAFF
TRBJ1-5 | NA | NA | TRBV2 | TGTGCCAGCAGTGAAGGTTTCCAGTTCAATCAGCCCCAGCATTTT | CASSEGFQFNQPQHF
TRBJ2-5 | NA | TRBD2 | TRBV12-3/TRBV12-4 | TGTGCCAGCAGTTCTGAGACTAGCGGGGAGACCCAGTACTTC | CASSSETSGETQYF
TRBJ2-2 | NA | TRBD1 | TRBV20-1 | TGCAGTGCTAGTGCCGGGACAGAGAACACCGGGGAGCTGTTTTTT | CSASAGTENTGELFF
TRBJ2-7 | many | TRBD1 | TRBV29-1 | TGCAGCGTTTGTAGAGGGACAGGGATCCACGAGCAGTACTTC | CSVCRGTGIHEQYF
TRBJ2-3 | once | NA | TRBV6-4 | TGTGCCAGCAGTGACTCAGGGTCTCGGACAGATACGCAGTATTTT | CASSDSGSRTDTQYF
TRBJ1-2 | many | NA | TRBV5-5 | TGTGCCAGCAGCTTGGCAGTCGTCAGGGGAGGCTATGGCTACACCTTC | CASSLAVVRGGYGYTF
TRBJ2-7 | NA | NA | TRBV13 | TGTGCCAGCAGCTCCCGGTCGCTCCACTCCTACAATGAGCAGTACTTC | CASSSRSLHSYNEQYF
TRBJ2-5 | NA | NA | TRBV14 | TGTGCCAGCAGCCAAATAACCGGGACACCTCAAGAGACCCAGTACTTC | CASSQITGTPQETQYF
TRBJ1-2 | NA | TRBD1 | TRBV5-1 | TGCGCCAGCAGCCCGGGACAGGGATGGCCCCACTATGGCTACACCTTC | CASSPGQGWPHYGYTF
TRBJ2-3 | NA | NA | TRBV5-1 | TGCGCCAGCAGCTTGGCCTCGGGCACAGATGCGCAGTATTTT | CASSLASGTDAQYF
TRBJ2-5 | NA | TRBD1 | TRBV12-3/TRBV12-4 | TGTGCCAGCAGTGCCGGACAGGGGCAACAAGAGACCCAGTACTTC | CASSAGQGQQETQYF
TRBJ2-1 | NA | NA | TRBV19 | TGTGCCAGTAACGGACACTCTAAGAGGAGTGAGCAGTTCTTC | CASNGHSKRSEQFF
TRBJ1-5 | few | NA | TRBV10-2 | TGCGCCAGCAGTGAGTCCGGAGGGAGCAATCAGCCCCAGCATTTT | CASSESGGSNQPQHF
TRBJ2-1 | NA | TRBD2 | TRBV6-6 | TGTGCCAGCAGCCCTCTTATTAGCGGGGGGGATGAGCAGTTCTTC | CASSPLISGGDEQFF
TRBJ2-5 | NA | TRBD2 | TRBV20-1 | TGCAGTGCGGATATGGCGGTCGGGGGGGAGACCCAGTACTTC | CSADMAVGGETQYF
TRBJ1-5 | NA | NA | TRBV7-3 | TGTGCCAGCAGCTTAGAATCAGGGGACAATCAGCCCCAGCATTTT | CASSLESGDNQPQHF
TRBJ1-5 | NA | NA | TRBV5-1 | TGCGCCCCGGCGGGCAACAGCAATCAGCCCCAGCATTTT | CAPAGNSNQPQHF
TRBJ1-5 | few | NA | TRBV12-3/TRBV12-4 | TGTGCCAGCAGTTTAAATCCGACAGTACTACGGAATCAGCCCCAGCATTTT | CASSLNPTVLRNQPQHF
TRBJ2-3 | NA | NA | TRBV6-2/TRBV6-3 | TGTGCCAGCAACACGGGTGACTACGGCACAGATACGCAGTATTTT | CASNTGDYGTDTQYF
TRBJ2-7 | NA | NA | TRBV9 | TGTGCCAGCAGCCCTCGGCTAGCCGCGGGTCTCTACGAGCAGTACTTC | CASSPRLAAGLYEQYF
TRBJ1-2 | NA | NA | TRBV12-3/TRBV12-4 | TGTGCCAGCACACAAAGTAGGGGACGTCGGAATGGCTACACCTTC | CASTQSRGRRNGYTF
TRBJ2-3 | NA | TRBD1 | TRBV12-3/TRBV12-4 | TGTGCCAGCAGTCCTGACAGGGTGTGGACAGATACGCAGTATTTT | CASSPDRVWTDTQYF